The 15 T cell receptor beta chains in this list originate from one sample, sequenced in a study of control samples from healthy donors and cancer patients (dated by TCRdb to about 2020). The library was generated by the immunoSEQ multiplex PCR assay. Not all clones reach the TCRdb copy of this immuneACCESS table, which keeps in-frame sequences only. Checked studies attribute under half of the gap to unresolved V genes and leave the rest unexplained. Within this sample are about 49,000 clones, with approximately 86% of them counted one time only. About 2.8% of the sample is in the top ten clones. Material: PBMCs. The receptors originated from a woman aged 45-59 years with lung cancer.

The chain joins TRBV20-1 to TRBJ2-1; TRBD2 matches at 9 bases. V shed 3 bases and J 8 bases; nucleotides not matched to a gene: 8. The CDR3 covers 14 residues. Germline V CDR1 and CDR2: DFQATT, SNEGSKA (reference sequence). For the CDR3, the DNA is TGCAGTGCTAGTCTCCTAGCGGGGAAGGATGAGCAGTTCTTC. Its protein is CSASLLAGKDEQFF.

This chain joins TRBV28 and TRBJ1-4; 10 positions match TRBD1. CDR1 is MDHEN and CDR2 is SYDVKM in the germline V gene. The CDR3 is 15 residues long. V lost 5 bases, J lost 8 bases, and 8 bases stayed unmatched. The CDR3 nucleotides are TGTGCCAGCAGTCGACGACAGGGGGCTCGCGAAAAACTGTTTTTT. Translated: CASSRRQGAREKLFF. Full variable domain (missing parts from reference TRBV28 and TRBJ1-4): DVKVTQSSRYLVKRTGEKVFLECVQDMDHENMFWYRQDPGLGLRLIYFSYDVKMKEKGDIPEGYSVSREKKERFSLILESASTNQTSMYLCASSRRQGAREKLFFGSGTQLSVL.

This chain joins TRBV27 and TRBJ1-1, with 8 nucleotides matching TRBD1. With V trimmed by 4 bases and J by 5 bases, 6 bases remained unmatched. CDR1 is MNHEY and CDR2 is SMNVEV in the germline V gene (reference sequence). The CDR3 consists of 14 residues. The CDR3 DNA reads as TGTGCCAGCAGTTCCAGGACAGGGAGGACTGAAGCTTTCTTT. Translation gives CASSSRTGRTEAFF.

This sequence joins TRBV5-1 and TRBJ2-3, with D unresolved. The CDR3 loop spans 15 amino acids. Germline CDR1 SGHRS, CDR2 YFSETQ. The V end was cut by 4 bases, the J end by 2 bases, with 14 bases between. The CDR3 reads CASSPKMTNTDTQYF. As DNA, the CDR3 is TGCGCCAGCAGCCCAAAAATGACAAACACAGATACGCAGTATTTT.

The chain carries TRBV19 and TRBJ1-2, with unresolved D. Trimming removed 3 bases from V and 8 bases from J, with 19 bases in between. Germline assignment: CDR1 LNHDA and CDR2 SQIVND (reference sequence). CDR3 length: 15 amino acids. The CDR3 DNA reads as TGTGCCAGTAGTATGGGGATCCCGGACTTATGGGGCTACACCTTC. Protein: CASSMGIPDLWGYTF.

This clone has only a few counts. The V call is TRBV6-2 or TRBV6-3, the J call TRBJ2-3; 15 bases map to TRBD2. CDR1 and CDR2 (germline): MNHEY, SVGEGT. V lost 0 bases to trimming and J lost 3 bases; unmatched junction nucleotides: 4. The CDR3 length is 18 residues. The CDR3 sequence: CASSYSSGTSGGTDTQYF. The CDR3 DNA sequence: TGTGCCAGCAGTTACTCGTCCGGGACTAGCGGGGGGACAGATACGCAGTATTTT.

The gene calls are TRBV5-1 and TRBJ2-7; either TRBD1 or TRBD2 may fit D (6 bases each). Germline lookup yields CDR1 SGHRS and CDR2 YFSETQ. This CDR3 has 14 residues. Trimming removed 1 base from V and 1 base from J, with 9 bases in between. The CDR3 loop is CASSLSGASYEQYF. The CDR3 nucleotides read TGCGCCAGCAGCTTGTCGGGGGCATCCTACGAGCAGTACTTC.

The J gene is TRBJ1-1, the V gene TRBV4-3; D gene uncertain. Trimming removed 0 bases from V and 5 bases from J, with 7 bases in between. This CDR3 spans 13 amino acids. CDR1 and CDR2 from the germline V gene are LGHNA and YSLEER. This CDR3 is CASSQDLGTEAFF. The CDR3 DNA is TGCGCCAGCAGCCAAGACCTCGGGACTGAAGCTTTCTTT.

The chain uses TRBV4-3 and TRBJ1-2; D is unresolved. Germline assignment: CDR1 LGHNA and CDR2 YSLEER. V gave up 1 base and J gave up 1 base, with 7 bases separating them. This CDR3 contains 14 residues. The CDR3, as DNA: TGCGCCAGCAGCCAAGGCAGCGTTAACTATGGCTACACCTTC. Its protein is CASSQGSVNYGYTF.

The rearrangement links TRBV7-9 to TRBJ2-7; tentatively, D is TRBD2 (6 bases). Germline CDR1 reads SEHNR; CDR2 reads FQNEAQ (reference sequence). V lost 5 bases, J lost 1 base, and 18 bases lay in between. The CDR3 has 16 residues. The CDR3 spells CASSPYGGVGSYEQYF. The CDR3 nucleotides read TGTGCCAGCAGCCCCTACGGAGGGGTCGGGTCCTACGAGCAGTACTTC.

This chain connects TRBV29-1 to TRBJ1-6, with D unresolved. Germline V CDR1 and CDR2: SQVTM, ANQGSEA. This CDR3 has 14 residues. Trimming stripped 7 bases from V and 7 bases from J, with 17 bases between. The DNA of the CDR3 is TGCAGCGCTAGCATTGGAGCCCTGAATTCACCCCTCCACTTT. Its translation is CSASIGALNSPLHF. Together with reference TRBV29-1 and TRBJ1-6, the CDR3 gives the full variable domain: SAVISQKPSRDICQRGTSLTIQCQVDSQVTMMFWYRQQPGQSLTLIATANQGSEATYESGFVIDKFPISRPNLTFSTLTVSNMSPEDSSIYLCSASIGALNSPLHFGNGTRLTVT.

The genes are TRBV5-4 and TRBJ1-2, with D hard to call. The V end lost 0 bases, the J end lost 6 bases, and 9 bases lay between the germline ends. Germline values: CDR1 SGHNT, CDR2 YYREEE (reference sequence). The CDR3 consists of 13 residues. The CDR3 DNA reads as TGTGCCAGCAGCTTGGAGACTTTTAATGGCTACACCTTC. Protein: CASSLETFNGYTF. Filled out from reference TRBV5-4 and TRBJ1-2, the complete variable domain reads ETGVTQSPTHLIKTRGQQVTLRCSSQSGHNTVSWYQQALGQGPQFIFQYYREEENGRGNFPPRFSGLQFPNYSSELNVNALELDDSALYLCASSLETFNGYTFGSGTRLTVV.

This clone turned up a few times. J is TRBJ1-2 and V is TRBV3-1 (or the pseudogene TRBV3-2); no clear D gene. The ends were cut back, 3 bases at V and 2 bases at J, with 4 bases in the middle. Germline assignment: CDR1 LGHDT and CDR2 YNNKEL (reference sequence). There are 12 residues in the CDR3. In DNA form, the CDR3 reads TGTGCCAGCAGCCAGACGAACTATGGCTACACCTTC. Its protein is CASSQTNYGYTF.

The V call is TRBV29-1, the J call TRBJ2-1; no reliable D call. This CDR3 is built from 16 residues. CDR1 is SQVTM, CDR2 ANQGSEA, per germline. V dropped 4 bases and J dropped 7 bases, with 23 bases sitting between them. In nucleotides, the CDR3 is TGCAGCGTTGCCCCCCTAAGACGGTCGAAAGGGAATGAGCAGTTCTTC. Translation: CSVAPLRRSKGNEQFF.

The chain uses TRBV5-1 and TRBJ1-2, with D unresolved. This CDR3 comprises 14 residues. The V end was cut by 4 bases, the J end by 5 bases, with 15 bases between. CDR1 and CDR2 from the germline V gene are SGHRS and YFSETQ. In DNA, the CDR3 is TGCGCCAGCAGCGCAGGAAGGGATCTTTATGGCTACACCTTC. It encodes CASSAGRDLYGYTF.